This T cell receptor beta chain comes out of a study of blood T cell repertoires in COVID-19 (dated by TCRdb to 2020 to 2021). For context, the study as a whole: Samples covering the acute and convalescent phases of COVID-19 were provided by collaborators in the United States, Italy and Spain. The repertoires were released in a freely available public database intended as a resource for research on the immune response to SARS-CoV-2. The dataset comprised deeply sampled blood TCRbeta repertoires from subjects exposed to, actively infected with, or recovered from COVID-19. Sample metadata almost always included a de-identified subject ID, COVID-19 status, age in years and sex. The material from the prospective study consisted of cDNA or gDNA derived from T cells, B-cell-depleted T cells, or PBMCs. The samples were drawn from two sources: the first 160 participants of the ongoing ImmuneRACE study, and 1,000 to 1,500 subjects contributed by 6 global collaborators. Where HLA class I and class II types were available, the types were taken from metadata supplied by the sample provider, not from assay-based typing. On the study overall, not on this receptor specifically: How much clinical and demographic metadata was included differed by source and by participant, and the metadata was provided uncurated.

TCRbeta CDR3 regions were amplified from genomic DNA using the immunoSEQ Assay, a bias-controlled multiplex PCR. The source study handled its data this way. The number of nucleated cells in each sample was estimated by amplification of reference gene primers within the assay. To quantify the absolute abundance of each unique TCRbeta CDR3 rearrangement, sequence reads were collapsed and filtered. Productive Simpson clonality was computed per sample as the square root of Simpson's diversity index over productive rearrangements. In TCRdb, the immuneACCESS table is reduced to in-frame sequences with V and J assigned. These tables do not hold every clone; where another copy was compared, an unresolved V gene accounts for under half, and the others remain unexplained. Clone size and the V and J calls come from that table; the DNA yielded D and trimming. The sample data list around 310,000 clones, and around 91% of these were observed just once. Clones ranked in the top ten supply under 1.1% of the sample.

As for this clone: Its antigen is not yet known. Base quality data are lacking; no much larger clone is found one base away.

CDR1 and CDR2, looked up from the germline V gene, are SGHTA and FQGNSA. V loses 2 bases at its end and J loses 1 base; junction bases beyond the gene matches: 7. From cysteine to phenylalanine, the CDR3 is 19 amino acids long. Just the 57-base CDR3 DNA is kept, in frame starting at base 1. In Seattle, one collaborating source enrolled patients while the infection was active and tracked those patients longitudinally over the course of disease. The collaborating institutions used their own protocols to collect whole blood in K2EDTA tubes. For TCRbeta analysis, collaborator samples were shipped as frozen whole blood, as isolated PBMCs, or as DNA extracted from either sample type.

The rearrangement combines TRBV7-2 with TRBJ2-1; 14 bases in the middle match TRBD2. The sequence derives from a woman aged 40 to 55 with COVID-19, enrolled during active disease. Sequencing used peripheral blood. The bases read TGTGCCAGCAGCTTAAGACTAGCGGGAGGGCCTAGGTCCTACAATGAGCAGTTCTTC. Its coded protein is CASSLRLAGGPRSYNEQFF.